This T cell receptor beta chain derives from a study of blood T cell repertoires in COVID-19 (dated by TCRdb to 2019 to 2021). For context, the study as a whole: Samples covering the acute and convalescent phases of COVID-19 were provided by collaborators in the United States, Italy and Spain. The prospective study material was composed of cDNA or gDNA derived from T cells, B-cell-depleted T cells, or PBMCs. A de-identified subject ID, COVID-19 status, age in years and sex were almost always included in the sample metadata. The dataset comprised deeply sampled blood TCRbeta repertoires from subjects exposed to, actively infected with, or recovered from COVID-19. Where available, HLA class I and class II types were obtained from metadata supplied by the sample provider rather than from assay-based typing. Samples were obtained from the ongoing ImmuneRACE study (first 160 participants) and from over 1,000 subjects provided by 6 global collaborators. The repertoires were made available in a free public database intended to serve as a resource for research on the immune response to SARS-CoV-2. The paper as a whole reports these results and caveats: Clinical and demographic metadata were provided uncurated, with the amount varying by source and participant.

TCRbeta CDR3 regions were amplified from genomic DNA by means of the immunoSEQ Assay, a bias-controlled multiplex PCR. Concerning the study's data processing: The number of nucleated cells in each sample was estimated by amplification of reference gene primers within the assay. To quantify the absolute abundance of each unique TCRbeta CDR3 rearrangement, sequence reads were collapsed and filtered. For each sample, productive Simpson clonality was calculated as the square root of Simpson's diversity index over productive rearrangements. This immuneACCESS table, as held by TCRdb, lists in-frame sequences with V and J called but not all clones. Of the missing ones, under half trace to an unresolved V gene in checked studies; the others have no known cause. Clonal size and the V and J genes are those of that table, whereas D and trimming came from the DNA. This sample comprises about 440,000 clones, around 88% of them detected only once. The ten top clones hold roughly 13% of the sample.

At one collaborating source in Seattle, patients were enrolled during active infection and were followed longitudinally through the course of disease. Whole blood was collected in K2EDTA tubes by collaborating institutions according to the institutions' own protocols. Collaborator samples were shipped for TCRbeta analysis as frozen whole blood, isolated PBMCs, or DNA extracted from either sample type. This clone was picked up a small number of times. Its antigen specificity is not known. It has no much larger one-base neighbor in the sample; base qualities were not kept. Sequencing was carried out using peripheral blood. The clonotype was recovered from a woman between 50 and 59 years old with COVID-19, enrolled during active disease.

The CDR3 here reads CASRPSGTGTPLHF. The sequenced DNA: TGCGCCAGCAGACCCTCCGGGACAGGGACACCCCTCCACTTT. The receptor chain draws on TRBV5-1 and TRBJ1-6; a stretch of 9 junction bases matches TRBD1. CDR1 and CDR2 are drawn from the germline V gene: SGHRS, YFSETQ. Including cysteine and phenylalanine, the CDR3 has 14 amino acids. The retained sequence is limited to the CDR3, 42 bases, with the frame set at the first base. Germline trimming: 5 bases from V, 11 bases from J; junction bases outside gene matches: 8.